This entry features one T cell receptor (beta chain) sequence. What it binds is unknown. This specimen belongs to a study of radiotherapy plus CTLA-4 blockade in lung cancer. Across the whole study: Objective responses were documented in about 18% of patients, with disease control in roughly 30%.

The study's findings and limits: The study found tumor-derived TCR clones expanded in blood after radiotherapy plus ipilimumab.

Patients in the study, people with chemo-refractory metastatic non-small-cell lung cancer, received focal radiation plus ipilimumab CTLA-4 blockade. Trimming took 1 base from V and 1 from J, leaving 7 bases between them. CDR3 size: 14 residues. CDR1 SGHTA and CDR2 FQGNSA come from the germline V gene. This table comes from immunoSEQ multiplex PCR, and its TCRdb copy is limited to in-frame clones, with some not included. Of approximately 82,000 clones listed, about four fifths were seen once; the top ten hold 13% to 15%. This specimen was peripheral blood, taken from a patient treated with radiotherapy plus ipilimumab. The TCR comes from a human donor with non-small cell lung cancer that progressed on radiotherapy plus ipilimumab. The chain combines TRBV7-2 with TRBJ1-1, with a possible D match to TRBD1 (6 bases). CDR3 in amino acids: CASSLVGQNTEAFF. DNA of the CDR3: TGTGCCAGCAGCTTAGTGGGACAGAACACTGAAGCTTTCTTT.